A single T cell receptor beta chain is shown here with its context. Its antigen remains unidentified. Base qualities were left out, and no much larger clone turns up one base away. This sample is drawn from a study of cytomegalovirus exposure and HLA in healthy donors (dated 2017 in TCRdb). The study in broad terms: An earlier analysis of around 600 of the donors reported about 250 Gb of sequence data and roughly 110 million unique TCR beta sequences from about 179 million T cells. Donor age, sex, ethnicity and CMV serostatus were collected together with the repertoire data. Roughly 290 gigabases of sequencing data and about 92 million unique TCR sequences made up an early release that covered approximately 620 HLA-typed donors. Along with the roughly 670-subject first cohort, a separate validation cohort of over 90 different subjects was used. Several DR-DQ haplotypes were handled as single units for association and clustering because linkage in the cohort was strong. To predict cytomegalovirus infection status, the study combined high-throughput TCR immunosequencing, statistical association of individual TCRs with disease status, and machine learning. On average, over 200,000 unique TCR beta nucleotide sequences were sequenced per donor among some 420 genotyped donors of the cohort, with around 19% of those sequences being non-productive. Of the approximately 400 genotyped donors, 75% to 85% were placed in the genetic ancestry cluster associated with self-reported Caucasian donors. Typing coverage differed by locus: A, B, C, DRB1 and DQB1 were typed in roughly 629-630 donors, DQA1 in around 500, DPA1 in over 600, and DPB1 in 450 to 490. Rather than drawing on any new phenotypic data, the later analysis identified candidate immune exposures from TCR beta sequences and the way those sequences occurred across donors. An earlier analysis of several hundred of the donors used high-throughput TCR beta sequencing to judge whether each TCR beta V gene segment behaved as functional or pseudogenic. In a later analysis, previously published TCR beta repertoires from 600 to 850 donors were re-analyzed and high-resolution HLA genotyping was added so that TCR occurrence patterns could be studied. The study was designed to test whether signatures of past pathogen exposure could be identified by cataloging public T cell receptors. A later genetic analysis took genome-wide SNP genotypes for about 55% of the 666 donors and used that subset as a discovery cohort. The study used immunosequencing to profile the T cell repertoires of approximately 640 subjects and linked those repertoires to cytomegalovirus serostatus. Every repertoire in the discovery cohort had been generated on one and the same sequencing platform. Class I and class II HLA loci were covered by the typing at four-digit resolution. On the study overall, not on this receptor specifically: In the study, 150 to 200 TCR beta chains were listed as associated with cytomegalovirus. In this cohort, only TCR beta chains were sequenced, and detectable features were limited by the absence of alpha or paired-chain data. Across donors, most TCR sequences were observed very rarely, whereas some public TCRs were present in many individuals. A further reported finding was that TCR beta sequences accurately predicted the HLA-A and HLA-B alleles for most subjects in the first cohort. In both the original and validation cohorts, the classifier was reported to diagnose cytomegalovirus status with high specificity and sensitivity. In vitro tests confirmed that three of the cytomegalovirus-associated TCR beta chains recognize cytomegalovirus antigens. When HLA alleles, especially DR and DQ, strongly co-occurred, attributing TCR associations to individual alleles was difficult. HLA typing was unavailable for some donors at each locus, so association tests used only the typed subset. V-gene and J-gene trimming of TCR beta chains was associated with a missense DCLRE1C variant in a later genetic analysis, and the association was replicated in an independent cohort. At a false discovery rate of 0.05, a later analysis linked around 15,000 TCR beta sequences to specific HLA alleles. Sequencing depth was assumed to be roughly uniform across donors in the presence/absence analyses, though that assumption may not hold. In a later genetic analysis, fewer N-insertions in productive TCRs were reported among donors in an Asian-associated ancestry cluster than the approximately 670-donor mean. Roughly 15 rarely observed V segments, including chromosome 9 orphons, were excluded from the earlier analysis of some 590 of the donors because counts were too low. In a later analysis, HLA-associated TCR beta chains showed more clonal expansion and lower generation probabilities than non-associated chains that were equally common. The only immune exposure information available for the cohort was CMV serostatus. A cluster of highly shared sequence variants was judged likely to represent a technical artifact of the sequencing pipeline. Correlated functional status among segregating V segments might reflect linkage disequilibrium, but an unknown experimental factor could not be ruled out. According to a later analysis, most CMV-associated TCR beta chains appeared to be HLA-restricted, and the HLA associations seemed to be driven largely by CMV exposure. In an earlier analysis of 587 of the donors, most TCR beta V segments appeared in productive rearrangements about 90% or about 30% of the time, broadly matching IMGT annotations. According to a later analysis, parvovirus B19, influenza, CMV and Epstein-Barr virus appeared linked to several top co-occurrence clusters. According to a later analysis, TCR association rates differed among HLA loci, with DRB1 alleles showing the most associated TCRs and HLA-C alleles showing the fewest. The authors suggested that the approach could potentially be generalized to other disease states and immunological phenotypes.

Libraries were built with the immunoSEQ multiplex PCR assay. For the multiplex PCR, a mixture combining 60 forward primers for TCR Vbeta segments and 13 reverse primers for TCR Jbeta segments was used. A multiplex PCR assay on genomic DNA amplified the CDR3 region of rearranged TCR beta genes. On the Illumina HiSeq System, the amplified TCR beta libraries were sequenced as 87-base-pair reads. Per the authors' processing: In a later analysis, 70 million to 95 million unique TCR beta chains were counted across the 500 to 850 repertoires, and some 10 million of these chains were shared by at least two donors. Raw reads were error-corrected and collapsed into unique sequences with a nearest-neighbor algorithm that merged closely related sequences to remove PCR and sequencing errors. V, D and J gene segments were assigned by aligning CDR3 sequences to IMGT reference sequences. For a sequence to be retained, at least a six-nucleotide match to both a V gene segment and a J gene segment was required. A rearrangement counted as productive if the CDR3 had no stop codons and remained in frame with V and J, and every other rearrangement counted as non-productive. Following IMGT convention, CDR3 was defined as the stretch from the second conserved V-encoded cysteine to the conserved J-encoded phenylalanine. Sequences without an unambiguous match to a single V gene segment were excluded from the earlier analysis of 450 to 650 of the donors. An earlier analysis of approximately 590 of the donors classified V segments as functional when productive rearrangements were above 56.7% and as segregating when the standard deviation between donors was above 5%. A statistical classification framework was built for diagnosing cytomegalovirus status from the catalog of TCR beta chain sequences. In a later analysis, V and J genes were assigned by comparing TCR nucleotide sequences against IMGT/GENE-DB human TR gene sequences. Using the TCRdist pipeline, a later analysis assigned CDR3 sequences along with most-parsimonious VDJ recombination scenarios. In a later analysis, each TCR beta chain was defined by its CDR3 amino acid sequence together with its V-gene family, and reads lacking a unique V-gene family were excluded. A later analysis removed 500 to 600 highly shared, low-generation-probability nucleotide sequences to deal with suspected cross-contamination and a sequencing artifact. A later analysis calculated a clonal expansion index for each public chain from normalized within-repertoire ranks of inferred template counts. In a later analysis, generation probabilities were computed using a VDJ recombination model fitted to out-of-frame rearrangements, and the results were checked against IGoR. A later analysis scored TCR-TCR, TCR-HLA and TCR-CMV co-occurrence with hypergeometric tests, applying a repertoire-size bias correction to TCR pairs. To estimate false discovery rates, a later analysis permuted the HLA or CMV assignments 20 times. A later analysis grouped co-occurring TCRs with DBSCAN, adding TCRdist sequence similarity when clustering within HLA-allele-positive subsets. Repertoires with fewer than 30,000 or more than 120,000 public chains were left out of co-occurrence clustering, as were about 5 repertoires with anomalous nucleotide sharing. TCRdb retrieved this table from immuneACCESS and kept in-frame rearrangements only. Not all clones are present; in checked studies, unresolved V genes account for under half, and no reason is known for the remainder. V, J and clone size are those of that table, while D and trimming were read from the DNA. In this sample the table shows 70,000 to 95,000 clones, around 75% of which occur a single time. Under 15% of the sample lies in the top ten.

The cohort comprised approximately 700 healthy bone marrow donors. All cohort members were sampled while nominally healthy, although unrecorded immune exposures were likely present. The donor was CMV seropositive and belonged to the group of 250 to 300 seropositive cohort members. A peripheral blood sample was collected from each donor, and TCR beta sequencing was performed on peripheral blood mononuclear cells. The Qiagen DNeasy Blood Extraction Kit was used to extract genomic DNA from the blood cell samples. The source of this sequence is a woman aged 40 to 50 in good health and CMV-seropositive. The material sequenced was PBMCs.

The base sequence is TGTGCCAGCAGCCTGACGGAGGAAAAACTGTTTTTT. It is translated as CASSLTEEKLFF. The sequence joins TRBV7-9 to TRBJ1-4; the D gene is unclear. From cysteine to phenylalanine, the CDR3 is 12 amino acids long. Just the 36-base CDR3 DNA is kept, in frame starting at base 1. V is reduced by 5 bases and J by 8 bases, leaving a spacing of 9 bases between them. The germline V gene (reference sequence) gives CDR1 as SEHNR and CDR2 as FQNEAQ. With all but the CDR3 taken from the reference TRBV7-9 and TRBJ1-4 genes, the full variable domain is: DTGVSQNPRHKITKRGQNVTFRCDPISEHNRLYWYRQTLGQGPEFLTYFQNEAQLEKSRLLSDRFSAERPKGSFSTLEIQRTEQGDSAMYLCASSLTEEKLFFGSGTQLSVL.